Following are 19 T cell receptor beta chains from one sample sequenced in a study of blood T cell repertoires in COVID-19 (dated by TCRdb to between 2020 and 2021). Library preparation was by the immunoSEQ multiplex PCR assay. TCRdb re-hosts the immuneACCESS table, in-frame sequences only. Its copies lack some clones; in the studies checked, an unresolved V gene accounts for under half of them, and the cause for the rest is not known. Present in this sample are fewer than 400,000 clones, 89% of which were seen just once. The leading ten clones occupy less than 2% of the sample. Material: PBMCs or T cells enriched from blood (not recorded which). Every receptor here comes from a woman aged 25 to 45 who had recovered from COVID-19.

V is TRBV11-2 and J is TRBJ2-5; TRBD1 is a possible D gene (6 bases). The CDR3 loop spans 16 amino acids. The V end lost 5 bases, the J end lost 3 bases, and 19 bases lay between the germline ends. Germline V lookup: CDR1 SGHAT, CDR2 FQNNGV. The CDR3 spells CASSPGTPRMEETQYF. The DNA for the CDR3 is TGTGCCAGCAGCCCGGGGACACCTAGGATGGAAGAGACCCAGTACTTC.

V is TRBV28 and J is TRBJ2-7; perhaps TRBD1 as D (6 bases). Germline V gene sequence: CDR1 MDHEN, CDR2 SYDVKM. Trimming shortened V by 3 bases and J by 2 bases, and 20 bases separated the two germline ends. The CDR3 contains 17 residues. CDR3 nucleotide sequence: TGTGCCAGCAGTTTCCTGCCGGTGACAGGAGAAACCTACGAGCAGTACTTC. This encodes CASSFLPVTGETYEQYF.

The chain has TRBV7-9 and TRBJ2-7; TRBD2 matches 9 bases. Germline-derived CDR1 and CDR2 are SEHNR and FQNEAQ (reference sequence). The CDR3 runs to 14 residues. J was trimmed by 3 bases and V by 5 bases; bases with no gene match: 5. As DNA, the CDR3 is TGTGCCAGCAGCGAGAGCGGGGGGTACTACGAGCAGTACTTC. As protein: CASSESGGYYEQYF.

The chain employs TRBV7-7 and TRBJ2-5; D is ambiguous. V lost 4 bases, J lost 3 bases, and 3 bases lay in between. The CDR3 has 11 residues. CDR1 SSHAT and CDR2 FNYEAQ come from the germline V gene (reference sequence). The CDR3 DNA reads as TGTGCCAGCAGCTCCGAAGAGACCCAGTACTTC. Residues: CASSSEETQYF. The full variable domain, with the rest looked up from reference TRBV7-7 and TRBJ2-5, is GAGVSQSPRYKVTKRGQDVTLRCDPISSHATLYWYQQALGQGPEFLTYFNYEAQPDKSGLPSDRFSAERPEGSISTLTIQRTEQRDSAMYRCASSSEETQYFGPGTRLLVL.

This clone was detected only a few times. CDR3 residues: CATSDDRGNYGYTF. CDR3 bases: TGTGCCACCAGTGACGACAGGGGAAACTATGGCTACACCTTC. The chain uses TRBV24-1 and TRBJ1-2, with 8 bases identical to TRBD1. J was trimmed by 2 bases and V by 4 bases; bases with no gene match: 2. CDR1 and CDR2 from the germline V gene are KGHDR and SFDVKD. This CDR3 has 14 residues.

The rearrangement links TRBV7-8 to TRBJ1-2; 8 nucleotides match TRBD1. Germline V gives CDR1 SGHVS, CDR2 FQNEAQ. This CDR3 has 16 residues. Unmatched junction bases numbered 12, after V lost 6 bases and J lost 3 bases. CDR3 DNA sequence: TGTGCCAGCAGGCCCCTGACAGGGGTCGCCGACTATGGCTACACCTTC. Protein sequence: CASRPLTGVADYGYTF.

The chain is built from TRBV18 and TRBJ1-1, with 7 positions matching TRBD1. Germline V gene lookup returns CDR1 KGHSH and CDR2 LQKENI. The CDR3 is 13 amino acids. Trimming took 6 bases from V and 4 from J; bases not matched to a gene: 5. The DNA for the CDR3 is TGTGCCAGCTCCCAGGGACAGAGCACTGAAGCTTTCTTT. This gives the protein CASSQGQSTEAFF.

J is TRBJ1-1 and V is TRBV4-3; D unclear. From germline, CDR1 is LGHNA and CDR2 YSLEER. The CDR3 sequence is 17 residues long. The V end lost 0 bases, the J end lost 0 bases, and 14 bases lay between the germline ends. As DNA, the CDR3 is TGCGCCAGCAGCCAAGAAAGTGAACCGGGGTTGAACACTGAAGCTTTCTTT. This sequence encodes CASSQESEPGLNTEAFF.

The J gene is TRBJ1-1, the V gene TRBV4-1; 8 nucleotides match TRBD1. CDR3 size: 17 residues. Germline CDR1 and CDR2: MGHRA and YSYEKL. The trim removed 4 bases at V and 0 bases at J, leaving 10 bases unmatched. CDR3 sequence: CASSLRFGQGVNTEAFF. CDR3 coding DNA: TGCGCCAGCAGCCTTCGATTCGGACAGGGTGTGAACACTGAAGCTTTCTTT.

The CDR3 DNA follows: TGTGCCAGCAGCTTAGAGGTGGGGCTACACTACAATGAGCAGTTCTTC. Its translation is CASSLEVGLHYNEQFF. The rearrangement uses TRBV7-8 and TRBJ2-1, with D maybe TRBD1 (5 bases). CDR3 length: 16 amino acids. Germline CDR1 and CDR2: SGHVS and FQNEAQ. The V and J ends lost 1 base and 3 bases respectively, with 13 bases between them.

For this clone: A junction end diverges from the germline sequence, so it may reflect a read error. The V call is TRBV11-2, the J call TRBJ2-2; 12 bases fit TRBD2. Germline V CDR1 and CDR2: SGHAT, FQNNGV. There are 13 residues in the CDR3. CDR3: CASSLAGTSGPRF. In DNA form, the CDR3 reads TGTGCCAGCAGCTTAGCTGGGACTAGCGGGCCGCGCTTT.

V is TRBV5-1 and J is TRBJ1-1; perhaps TRBD1 as D (6 bases). The CDR3 is 15 residues long. V lost 4 bases, J lost 1 base, and 14 bases lay in between. CDR1 is SGHRS, CDR2 YFSETQ, per germline. The CDR3 here is CASSPRDMGNTEAFF. CDR3 in DNA: TGCGCCAGCAGCCCACGGGACATGGGGAACACTGAAGCTTTCTTT.

The rearrangement links TRBV27 to TRBJ2-7; 11 positions agree with TRBD2. V lost 4 bases, J lost 3 bases, and 2 bases stayed unmatched. Germline CDR1 reads MNHEY; CDR2 reads SMNVEV (reference sequence). This CDR3 has 14 residues. The CDR3 DNA reads as TGTGCCAGCAGTTCTAGCGGGAGGCGCTACGAGCAGTACTTC. Protein product: CASSSSGRRYEQYF.

CDR3 coding DNA: TGTGCCAGCAGTGAAGTTGGAGCCCCTAACTATGGCTACACCTTC. Its protein product is CASSEVGAPNYGYTF. The chain carries TRBV2 and TRBJ1-2; D not certain. Per germline, CDR1 SNHLY and CDR2 FYNNEI. Trimming shortened V by 1 base and J by 0 bases, and 9 bases separated the two germline ends. This CDR3 region has 15 residues.

The V gene is TRBV24-1, the J gene TRBJ1-1, with D tentatively TRBD1 (6 bases). There are 14 residues in the CDR3. Trimming pared 7 bases from V and 4 bases from J, leaving 15 bases between. CDR1 is KGHDR and CDR2 is SFDVKD in the germline V gene. The CDR3 spells CATSEGVYGTEAFF. CDR3 nucleotide sequence: TGTGCCACCAGCGAGGGGGTTTACGGCACTGAAGCTTTCTTT.

The chain recombines TRBV6-6 with TRBJ1-2, with TRBD1 identical over 8 bases. Looked up from germline, CDR1 is MNHNY and CDR2 is SVGAGI (reference sequence). Trimming at V came to 2 bases and at J to 7 bases, leaving 6 bases not matched to a gene. The CDR3 is 14 residues long. CDR3 sequence: CASSYEGQVFGYTF. Here the CDR3 DNA reads TGTGCCAGCAGTTACGAGGGACAGGTATTTGGCTACACCTTC.

This chain connects TRBV7-2 to TRBJ2-1; a weak D match, TRBD2 (6 bases). The CDR3 consists of 15 residues. Trimming cost V 4 bases and J 2 bases, with 12 bases left between them. Germline V gene sequence: CDR1 SGHTA, CDR2 FQGNSA. The CDR3 loop is CASSSNWGAYNEQFF. CDR3 coding DNA: TGTGCCAGCAGCTCCAATTGGGGGGCCTACAATGAGCAGTTCTTC.

The rearrangement uses TRBV9 and TRBJ1-1; tentatively, D is TRBD1 (5 bases). Germline V gene data show CDR1 as SGDLS and CDR2 as YYNGEE. CDR3 length: 16 amino acids. The V end was cut by 0 bases, the J end by 3 bases, with 15 bases between. CDR3 nucleotide sequence: TGTGCCAGCAGCGTAGGACGTGGAGGGGACGACACTGAAGCTTTCTTT. It encodes CASSVGRGGDDTEAFF.

The genes are TRBV5-4 and TRBJ1-3; possibly TRBD1 for D (6 bases). V gave up 4 bases and J gave up 0 bases, with 11 bases separating them. The CDR3 runs 15 residues. Germline V gene sequence: CDR1 SGHNT, CDR2 YYREEE (reference sequence). Here the CDR3 reads CASSQDRSSGNTIYF. In DNA, the CDR3 is TGTGCCAGCAGCCAAGACAGGAGCTCTGGAAACACCATATATTTT.